These T cell receptor beta chains were read from a single sample in a study of T cell repertoires in cytomegalovirus infection. Each CDR3 protein gets one entry after TCRdb re-called the reads with MiXCR. The sample records 450,000 to 600,000 distinct CDR3 sequences, 30% to 40% being singletons. The antigens of these receptors remain unknown. The sample consisted of cultured PBMCs, taken from culture after CMV antigen stimulation. The origin of the receptors is a human donor in good health (CMV status not recorded). Some clones in this sample may be carry-over from other donors' samples. The CDR3 runs from the conserved cysteine through the conserved F or W. D genes are given only for firm matches. Size tells how often a clone was seen (once, few, many) or the class of an expanded clone, and some rows leave it out.

>NA|NA|TRBV12-3/TRBV12-4|TRBJ1-5
TGTGCCAGCAGTCCCCAGTTAGGTCAGCCCCAGCATTTT
CASSPQLGQPQHF
>NA|NA|TRBV7-2|TRBJ1-2
TGTGCCAGCAGCTTAGCCGCTTATGGCTACACCTTC
CASSLAAYGYTF
>NA|NA|TRBV14|TRBJ2-3
TGTGCCAGCAGCCAAGTTAGGAGCACAGATACGCAGTATTTT
CASSQVRSTDTQYF
>NA|few|TRBV7-9|TRBJ1-2
TGTGCCAGCAGAGCAGCTGGCTACACCTTC
CASRAAGYTF
>NA|few|TRBV7-2|TRBJ2-3
TGTGCCAGCAGCTTAATGGGACCGCCTCGCACAGATACGCAGTATTTT
CASSLMGPPRTDTQYF
>NA|NA|TRBV9|TRBJ2-7
TGTGCCAGCAGCGTAAGGGAGCGGGCCAACTACGAGCAGTACTTC
CASSVRERANYEQYF
>NA|NA|TRBV11-2|TRBJ1-1
TGTGCCAGCAGCTTAGGGGGACACATGAACACTGAAGCTTTCTTT
CASSLGGHMNTEAFF
>NA|many|TRBV7-2|TRBJ2-5
TGTGCCAGCAGCTACCACCGAGGGTCTAGGATTCAAGAGACCCAGTACTTC
CASSYHRGSRIQETQYF
>TRBD2|few|TRBV7-2|TRBJ2-2
TGTGCCAGCAGCTACAAAGCGGGAGGGCACGGGGAGCTGTTTTTT
CASSYKAGGHGELFF
>NA|few|TRBV7-2|TRBJ2-5
TGTGCCAGCAGCTCCAGGGACGGGGAGACCCAGTACTTC
CASSSRDGETQYF
>TRBD1|many|TRBV6-1|TRBJ1-5
TGTGCCAGCAGTTCCGGACAGGGCCTCAATCAGCCCCAGCATTTT
CASSSGQGLNQPQHF
>NA|few|TRBV4-1|TRBJ2-1
TGCGCCAGCAGCCCCCTAGGGATTAGTTATTTCTCTGAGCAGTTCTTC
CASSPLGISYFSEQFF
>TRBD2|few|TRBV11-2|TRBJ2-1
TGTGCCAGCAGCTCTCAAGGACTAGCGGGCCAGAGGGGAGCCTACAATGAGCAGTTCTTC
CASSSQGLAGQRGAYNEQFF
>NA|NA|TRBV11-2|TRBJ2-1
TGTGCCAGCAGCTCAGGGGGGGGGACAGTGGTACATGAGCAGTTCTTC
CASSSGGGTVVHEQFF
>NA|few|TRBV7-9|TRBJ1-1
TGTGCCAGCAGCTTAATCGGGGTGGACTTACTGAACACTGAAGCTTTCTTT
CASSLIGVDLLNTEAFF
>NA|NA|TRBV7-6|TRBJ1-4
TGTGCCAGCAGCTTAAGGGGTACGGGTGAAAAACTGTTTTTT
CASSLRGTGEKLFF
>TRBD2|NA|TRBV5-4|TRBJ2-5
TGTGCCAGCAGCCCGACTAGCGGGAAGGAGACCCAGTACTTC
CASSPTSGKETQYF
>NA|NA|TRBV19|TRBJ1-3
TGTGCCAGTAGTACAGGCGAAAACACCATATATTTT
CASSTGENTIYF
>NA|few|TRBV4-1|TRBJ1-2
TGCGCCAGCAGCCAAGACGACAGCCCTACTAACTATGGCTACACCTTC
CASSQDDSPTNYGYTF
>NA|NA|TRBV7-8|TRBJ1-4
TGTGCCAGCAGCTTAGCCTGGACAGCTAATGAAAAACTGTTTTTT
CASSLAWTANEKLFF
>NA|few|TRBV5-1|TRBJ2-1
TGCGCCAGCAGCTTGGGAATTAGCGGCCTCTCCTACAATGAGCAGTTCTTC
CASSLGISGLSYNEQFF
>NA|NA|TRBV12-3/TRBV12-4|TRBJ1-2
TGTGCCAGCAGTCCGCAGGACGGCTATGGCTACACCTTC
CASSPQDGYGYTF
>NA|NA|TRBV6-2/TRBV6-3|TRBJ2-7
TGTGCCAGCAGTCGAACGGCCGGCTACGAGCAGTACTTC
CASSRTAGYEQYF
>NA|NA|TRBV19|TRBJ2-1
TGTGCCAGTAGTGCCAAGACTAGGAATGGTTACACTTATGAGCAGTTCTTC
CASSAKTRNGYTYEQFF
>NA|NA|TRBV3-1|TRBJ2-5
TGTGCCAGCAGCCAAGAAGGCGTGGGGACCCAGTACTTC
CASSQEGVGTQYF
>NA|NA|TRBV6-1|TRBJ2-3
TGTGCCAGCAGTGAACAGGGGATAGGAGATACGCAGTATTTT
CASSEQGIGDTQYF
>NA|NA|TRBV19|TRBJ2-1
TGTGCCAGTAGTATTCGCGCCCGGCTAGTCGCGGGGAATGAGCAGTTCTTC
CASSIRARLVAGNEQFF
>NA|NA|TRBV28|TRBJ1-6
TGTGCCAGCAGTTTAAGGACGAATTCACCCCTCCACTTT
CASSLRTNSPLHF
>TRBD1|NA|TRBV6-2/TRBV6-3|TRBJ2-3
TGTGCCAGCAGTTACCAAACTGGGACAGTTACCCGCACAGATACGCAGTATTTT
CASSYQTGTVTRTDTQYF
>NA|NA|TRBV5-1|TRBJ1-2
TGCGCCAGCAGCCCGTCCCCGGGACCGCGGGGGGACGGCTACACCTTC
CASSPSPGPRGDGYTF
>NA|many|TRBV4-2|TRBJ2-7
TGTGCCAGCAGCCAAGAGCTAGCAGAAATCAACGAGCAGTACTTC
CASSQELAEINEQYF
>TRBD2|few|TRBV2|TRBJ2-3
TGTGCCAGCAGTCAGCTGACTAGCGGCTTCACAGATACGCAGTATTTT
CASSQLTSGFTDTQYF
>NA|few|TRBV4-3|TRBJ2-7
TGCGCCAGCAGCAGGGACGTCTTGTCCTACGAGCAGTACTTC
CASSRDVLSYEQYF
>NA|few|TRBV7-2|TRBJ1-3
TGTGCCAGCAGCTTAGGGTCCTCGGTTGGAAACACCATATATTTT
CASSLGSSVGNTIYF
>NA|NA|TRBV7-2|TRBJ1-3
TGTGCCAGCAGCTTAGCGCGTCCGAGGATCGGGAACTCTGGAAACACCATATATTTT
CASSLARPRIGNSGNTIYF
>NA|few|TRBV2|TRBJ2-1
TGTGCCAGCAGTGAGGTGCGGATTCCGAATGAGCAGTTCTTC
CASSEVRIPNEQFF
>TRBD2|few|TRBV7-2|TRBJ2-5
TGTGCCAGCAGCCTCGGGACTAGCGGGACAGTAGAGACCCAGTACTTC
CASSLGTSGTVETQYF
>NA|few|TRBV5-1|TRBJ1-1
TGCGCCAGCAGCCCCTTTACCAGGACAGATGAAGCTTTCTTT
CASSPFTRTDEAFF
>TRBD1|NA|TRBV6-5|TRBJ1-2
TGTGCCAGCTGGGGACAGGGGGACCGGGGCTATGGCTACACCTTC
CASWGQGDRGYGYTF
>TRBD1|NA|TRBV24-1|TRBJ2-1
TGTGCCACCGTCGGAGCTGGGACAGGGGATCACTACAATGAGCAGTTCTTC
CATVGAGTGDHYNEQFF